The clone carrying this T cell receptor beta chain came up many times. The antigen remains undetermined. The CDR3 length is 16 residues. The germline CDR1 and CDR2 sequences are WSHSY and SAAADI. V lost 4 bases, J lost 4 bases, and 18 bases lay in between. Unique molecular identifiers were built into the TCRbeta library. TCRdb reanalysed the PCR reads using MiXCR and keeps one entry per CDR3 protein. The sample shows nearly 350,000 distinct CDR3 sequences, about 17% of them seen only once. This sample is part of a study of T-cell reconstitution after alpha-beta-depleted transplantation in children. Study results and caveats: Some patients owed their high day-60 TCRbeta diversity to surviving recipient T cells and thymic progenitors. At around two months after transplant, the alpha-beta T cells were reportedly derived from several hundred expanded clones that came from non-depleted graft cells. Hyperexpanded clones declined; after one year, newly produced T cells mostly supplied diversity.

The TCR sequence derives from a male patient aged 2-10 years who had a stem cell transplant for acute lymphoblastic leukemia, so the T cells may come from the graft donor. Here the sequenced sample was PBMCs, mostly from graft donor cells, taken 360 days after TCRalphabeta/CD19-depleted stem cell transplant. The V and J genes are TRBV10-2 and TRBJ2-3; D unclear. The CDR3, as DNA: TGCGCCAGCAGTGGACTCGCCCTCCCAGCTCCAGATACGCAGTATTTT. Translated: CASSGLALPAPDTQYF.